A selection of T cell receptor beta chains follows, all from one sample in a study of Ad26.COV2.S vaccination and SARS-CoV-2 variants. Clones were sequenced by immunoSEQ multiplex PCR, and TCRdb holds only the in-frame ones, with some missing. The data contain roughly 350,000 clones, roughly 89% of them singletons. The source was peripheral blood, collected in a trial of Ad26.COV2.S vaccine versus placebo. Receptor source: a person aged 18-60 years who received the Ad26.COV2.S COVID-19 vaccine or a placebo. Both conserved end residues are part of each CDR3. A D gene is named only where the DNA matches it firmly. Clone sizes are given selectively: once, few, many, or a class where the clone is expanded.

size	D	V	J	DNA	CDR3
-	TRBD1	TRBV5-1	TRBJ2-7	TGCGCCAGCAGCATTATACCACAGGGGACATCTCTAATCCTTGGGCAGTACTTC	CASSIIPQGTSLILGQYF
-	TRBD2	TRBV30	TRBJ2-7	TGTGCCTGGAGAAAGACTAGCGGAGTGGTTTCCGAGCAGTACTTC	CAWRKTSGVVSEQYF
-	-	TRBV10-3	TRBJ2-3	TGTGCCATCAATTCGGGGGCTTCCTTCACAGATACGCAGTATTTT	CAINSGASFTDTQYF
-	-	TRBV7-6	TRBJ1-4	TGTGCCAGCAGCTACTCGACAGCTACAACTAATGAAAAACTGTTTTTT	CASSYSTATTNEKLFF
-	TRBD2	TRBV5-5	TRBJ2-1	TGTGCCAGCAGCTTGGGGTTAAGCGGGAGGGTCAATGAGCAGTTCTTC	CASSLGLSGRVNEQFF
-	-	TRBV7-8	TRBJ1-4	TGTGCCAGCAGCTTAGATACAGGCTTTAATGAAAAACTGTTTTTT	CASSLDTGFNEKLFF
-	-	TRBV5-1	TRBJ2-2	TGCGCCAGCAGCTTGGCCGTAGCCAAGGTCGCCGGGGAGCTGTTTTTT	CASSLAVAKVAGELFF
-	TRBD1	TRBV2	TRBJ1-1	TGTGCCAGCAGTGAATACACGACAGGGAGCACTGAAGCTTTCTTT	CASSEYTTGSTEAFF
-	TRBD1	TRBV19	TRBJ1-5	TGTGCCAGTAGCCCCGGGGACAGGGGGCGCAAACAGCCCCAGCATTTT	CASSPGDRGRKQPQHF
-	TRBD2	TRBV19	TRBJ2-1	TGTGCCAGTAGTATAGATCCGGGAGGAGCCTACAATGAGCAGTTCTTC	CASSIDPGGAYNEQFF
-	-	TRBV9	TRBJ2-2	TGTGCCAGCAGCGTAGGCGGCCTCACCGGGGAGCTGTTTTTT	CASSVGGLTGELFF
once	-	TRBV9	TRBJ1-6	TGTGCCAGCAGCGCGACACATCATAATTCACCCCTCCACTTT	CASSATHHNSPLHF
-	TRBD1	TRBV6-4	TRBJ2-7	TGTGCCAGCAGTACCCCCGGGACAGCCGATCCTAATGAGCAGTACTTC	CASSTPGTADPNEQYF
-	-	TRBV19	TRBJ2-7	TGTGCCAGTAGTATGTCGTTGACCTACGAGCAGTACTTC	CASSMSLTYEQYF
-	-	TRBV2	TRBJ2-3	TGTGCCAGCAGTGAAGACAGAAGTACGCAGTATTTT	CASSEDRSTQYF
-	-	TRBV27	TRBJ2-7	TGTGCCAGCAGTTTAAATAGCGCAGCCACGTCCACCTACGAGCAGTACTTC	CASSLNSAATSTYEQYF
-	TRBD1	TRBV7-2	TRBJ1-2	TGTGCCAGCAGCGCACAGGGGGGTGATGGCTACACCTTC	CASSAQGGDGYTF
-	TRBD1	TRBV7-9	TRBJ1-1	TGTGCCAGCAGCAAAGGACAGGGTCACACTGAAGCTTTCTTT	CASSKGQGHTEAFF
-	TRBD2	TRBV28	TRBJ2-7	TGTGCCAGCACGCAGGCGGGGGGGACCTACGAGCAGTACTTC	CASTQAGGTYEQYF
-	-	TRBV29-1	TRBJ2-3	TGCAGCGTTGAGGTTGGGCTCGGGGATAAAGATACGCAGTATTTT	CSVEVGLGDKDTQYF
-	TRBD1	TRBV5-1	TRBJ2-5	TGCGCCAGCAGGCCCACCGGGACAGTCCAAGAGACCCAGTACTTC	CASRPTGTVQETQYF
few	-	TRBV4-1	TRBJ1-2	TGCGCCAGCAGCCACCGACAGGACAATTATGGCTACACCTTC	CASSHRQDNYGYTF
-	TRBD1	TRBV5-1	TRBJ1-1	TGCGCCAGCAGCCCTAGGACAGGGACTGGCACTGAAGCTTTCTTT	CASSPRTGTGTEAFF
-	TRBD2	TRBV5-1	TRBJ2-1	TGCGCCAGCAGCTTGGAGGCTAGCGGGAGTGTTTCCTACAATGAGCAGTTCTTC	CASSLEASGSVSYNEQFF
-	-	TRBV4-1	TRBJ2-5	TGCGCCAGCAGCCAAGATCCGGGAGAGACCCAGTACTTC	CASSQDPGETQYF
-	-	TRBV19	TRBJ2-7	TGTGCCAGTAGTATGGCCCGGCAGGGGCCCTTATACGAGCAGTACTTC	CASSMARQGPLYEQYF
-	TRBD2	TRBV28	TRBJ2-1	TGTGCCAGCAGTTTCGGGACTAGCGGGAGTGGCTACAATGAGCAGTTCTTC	CASSFGTSGSGYNEQFF
-	TRBD1	TRBV18	TRBJ1-1	TGTGCCAGCTCACCCCGGGACAGGGTCACTGAAGCTTTCTTT	CASSPRDRVTEAFF
-	-	TRBV18	TRBJ2-7	TGTGCCAGCTCACCGAGGGAGTGGCCCCCGAGCTCCTACGAGCAGTACTTC	CASSPREWPPSSYEQYF
-	-	TRBV29-1	TRBJ2-3	TGCAGCGCTCTGCGCGCAGATACGCAGTATTTT	CSALRADTQYF
-	-	TRBV9	TRBJ1-5	TGTGCCAGCAGCGTAGATATCAATCAGCCCCAGCATTTT	CASSVDINQPQHF